This TCR beta chain was found in a study of cytomegalovirus exposure and HLA in healthy donors. PCR used 60 Vbeta primers and 13 Jbeta primers. Profiling relied on immunoSEQ multiplex PCR, and the TCRdb table lists in-frame clones only, not all of them. The table for this sample gives roughly 40,000 clones. Donors consisted of healthy bone marrow donors. Points on this clone: Its matching antigen is unknown.

Study observations and caveats: Per published accounts, TCR beta sequences correctly predicted the HLA-A and HLA-B alleles of most subjects.

The origin of this receptor is a male donor in good health and CMV-seronegative. Sequencing was done on a sample of PBMCs.

The CDR3 region is CASSPRQGVGNEQFF. The CDR3 nucleotides read TGTGCCAGCAGCCCTCGACAGGGGGTCGGCAATGAGCAGTTCTTC. The J gene is TRBJ2-1, the V gene TRBV6-4, with 9 nucleotides matching TRBD1. The CDR3 is 15 residues long. V trimming: 6 bases; J trimming: 6 bases; junction bases outside the gene matches: 9. Germline V lookup: CDR1 MRHNA, CDR2 SNTAGT.